Listed below are T cell receptor beta chains from one sample, sequenced in a study of Ad26.COV2.S vaccination and SARS-CoV-2 variants. Produced via immunoSEQ multiplex PCR; TCRdb's table is partial and in-frame only. The sample lists around 450,000 clones, roughly nine tenths seen once, with 1.5% to 2% in the top ten. Sample: peripheral blood, taken in a trial of Ad26.COV2.S vaccine versus placebo. The receptors stem from a person aged 18-65 years who received the Ad26.COV2.S COVID-19 vaccine or a placebo. The CDR3 runs from the conserved cysteine through the conserved F or W. D genes are given only for firm matches. A row's size may be missing; if present it is once, few, many or a size class.

d_call: NA; j_call: TRBJ2-2; v_call: TRBV3-1/TRBV3-2; clone_size: NA; cdr3_nt: TGTGCCAGCAGCCAGGGGCAGGGCTACGGGGAGCTGTTTTTT; cdr3_aa: CASSQGQGYGELFF
d_call: NA; j_call: TRBJ2-3; v_call: TRBV19; clone_size: once; cdr3_nt: TGTGCCAGTAGTATCCCCAGTCGGGGAGATACGCAGTATTTT; cdr3_aa: CASSIPSRGDTQYF
d_call: TRBD2; j_call: TRBJ2-7; v_call: TRBV10-3; clone_size: NA; cdr3_nt: TGTGCCATCAGTGACTGGGGTCGGGAGGCCTACGAGCAGTACTTC; cdr3_aa: CAISDWGREAYEQYF
d_call: NA; j_call: TRBJ1-2; v_call: TRBV15; clone_size: NA; cdr3_nt: TGTGCCACCAGCAGAGATGGCAGGTTATATGGCTACACCTTC; cdr3_aa: CATSRDGRLYGYTF
d_call: TRBD1; j_call: TRBJ1-6; v_call: TRBV6-4; clone_size: NA; cdr3_nt: TGTGCCAGCAGTCCGGACAGGGGAAGGCCACCCCTCCACTTT; cdr3_aa: CASSPDRGRPPLHF
d_call: TRBD2; j_call: TRBJ2-5; v_call: TRBV11-2; clone_size: NA; cdr3_nt: TGTGCCAGCAGCTTGCCAGGACTAGGGCGGGAGACCCAGTACTTC; cdr3_aa: CASSLPGLGRETQYF
d_call: NA; j_call: TRBJ2-7; v_call: TRBV27; clone_size: NA; cdr3_nt: TGTGCCAGCGGAATTCCGCACACCTACGAGCAGTACTTC; cdr3_aa: CASGIPHTYEQYF
d_call: NA; j_call: TRBJ1-1; v_call: TRBV6-1; clone_size: NA; cdr3_nt: TGTGCCAGCACCCCCGACTCGGGGGGAACTGAAGCTTTCTTT; cdr3_aa: CASTPDSGGTEAFF
d_call: NA; j_call: TRBJ1-3; v_call: TRBV7-2; clone_size: NA; cdr3_nt: TGTGCCAGCAGCTTTCGGAGGTCGAGCTCTGGAAACACCATATATTTT; cdr3_aa: CASSFRRSSSGNTIYF
d_call: TRBD2; j_call: TRBJ2-7; v_call: TRBV19; clone_size: NA; cdr3_nt: TGTGCCAGTAGTATAGAGCCTAGCGGGAGATACGAGCAGTACTTC; cdr3_aa: CASSIEPSGRYEQYF
d_call: TRBD1; j_call: TRBJ2-5; v_call: TRBV11-2; clone_size: NA; cdr3_nt: TGTGCCAGCAGCCGGACCGGGACAGGGGCGAAGGGGTACTTC; cdr3_aa: CASSRTGTGAKGYF
d_call: NA; j_call: TRBJ1-2; v_call: TRBV2; clone_size: NA; cdr3_nt: TGTGCCAGCAGAGTCAGCGGCTATGGCTACACCTTC; cdr3_aa: CASRVSGYGYTF
d_call: NA; j_call: TRBJ1-2; v_call: TRBV9; clone_size: NA; cdr3_nt: TGTGCCAGCAGCGTAGAGGTAAGGGGACGGAGCAATGGCTACACCTTC; cdr3_aa: CASSVEVRGRSNGYTF
d_call: TRBD1; j_call: TRBJ2-5; v_call: TRBV7-8; clone_size: NA; cdr3_nt: TGTGCCAGCAGCCTGACAGGGGGAGAGACCCAGTACTTC; cdr3_aa: CASSLTGGETQYF
d_call: NA; j_call: TRBJ1-1; v_call: TRBV5-5; clone_size: few; cdr3_nt: TGTGCCAGCAGCTTGTTTGGGGGGCAGGGGACTGAAGCTTTCTTT; cdr3_aa: CASSLFGGQGTEAFF
d_call: TRBD2; j_call: TRBJ2-1; v_call: TRBV2; clone_size: NA; cdr3_nt: TGTGCCAGCAGTGTCGGACTAGCCGAATACAATGAGCAGTTCTTC; cdr3_aa: CASSVGLAEYNEQFF
d_call: TRBD1; j_call: TRBJ1-5; v_call: TRBV6-5; clone_size: NA; cdr3_nt: TGTGCCAGCAGTTACGACAGGGGGGGGGTTTATCAGCCCCAGCATTTT; cdr3_aa: CASSYDRGGVYQPQHF
d_call: TRBD2; j_call: TRBJ2-5; v_call: TRBV7-3; clone_size: NA; cdr3_nt: TGTGCCAGCAGCCCATTTGCTAGCGGGGGGGCTTTCCCAGAGACCCAGTACTTC; cdr3_aa: CASSPFASGGAFPETQYF
d_call: NA; j_call: TRBJ1-1; v_call: TRBV11-2; clone_size: NA; cdr3_nt: TGTGCCAGCAGCTTAGGGCTGGGAGGTTTTGAAGCTTTCTTT; cdr3_aa: CASSLGLGGFEAFF
d_call: TRBD1; j_call: TRBJ1-2; v_call: TRBV28; clone_size: NA; cdr3_nt: TGTGCCAGCAGTCCACTGACAGGGATAAACTATGGCTACACCTTC; cdr3_aa: CASSPLTGINYGYTF
d_call: TRBD1; j_call: TRBJ2-1; v_call: TRBV11-3; clone_size: NA; cdr3_nt: TGTGCCAGCAGCCCGATGGGACAGCCCAATGAGCAGTTCTTC; cdr3_aa: CASSPMGQPNEQFF
d_call: NA; j_call: TRBJ2-1; v_call: TRBV19; clone_size: NA; cdr3_nt: TGTGCCAGTAGTCCCCCCGGGACGGTGAACAATGAGCAGTTCTTC; cdr3_aa: CASSPPGTVNNEQFF
d_call: NA; j_call: TRBJ1-1; v_call: TRBV28; clone_size: NA; cdr3_nt: TGTGCCAGCAGTACTCCAGTCCTGAACACTGAAGCTTTCTTT; cdr3_aa: CASSTPVLNTEAFF
d_call: TRBD2; j_call: TRBJ2-7; v_call: TRBV19; clone_size: NA; cdr3_nt: TGTGCCAGTAGTCCCGGGACTAGCGGGGGGCACTACGAGCAGTACTTC; cdr3_aa: CASSPGTSGGHYEQYF
d_call: NA; j_call: TRBJ1-5; v_call: TRBV9; clone_size: NA; cdr3_nt: TGTGCCAGCAGCGCCGGGACCCTATATCAGCCCCAGCATTTT; cdr3_aa: CASSAGTLYQPQHF
d_call: NA; j_call: TRBJ2-1; v_call: TRBV12-5; clone_size: NA; cdr3_nt: TGTGCTAGTGGTTTGGTAACGCCTTCCTACAATGAGCAGTTCTTC; cdr3_aa: CASGLVTPSYNEQFF
d_call: NA; j_call: TRBJ1-4; v_call: TRBV30; clone_size: NA; cdr3_nt: TGTGCCTGGAGTGTAGGGCGAACTGAAAAACTGTTTTTT; cdr3_aa: CAWSVGRTEKLFF
d_call: NA; j_call: TRBJ2-2; v_call: TRBV9; clone_size: once; cdr3_nt: TGTGCCAGCACGCGCAGGGCCGGGGAGCTGTTTTTT; cdr3_aa: CASTRRAGELFF
d_call: TRBD1; j_call: TRBJ1-6; v_call: TRBV6-5; clone_size: NA; cdr3_nt: TGTGCCAGCAGCAAAGACAGGGGCGGAAATTCACCCCTCCACTTT; cdr3_aa: CASSKDRGGNSPLHF
d_call: NA; j_call: TRBJ1-2; v_call: TRBV19; clone_size: NA; cdr3_nt: TGTGCCAGTAAGCTGGACAGAAACTATGGCTACACCTTC; cdr3_aa: CASKLDRNYGYTF
d_call: NA; j_call: TRBJ1-2; v_call: TRBV27; clone_size: NA; cdr3_nt: TGTGCCAGCAGCCCAAAGGGGACCGGCTACACCTTC; cdr3_aa: CASSPKGTGYTF
d_call: NA; j_call: TRBJ2-6; v_call: TRBV5-1; clone_size: NA; cdr3_nt: TGCGCCAGCAGCTTGGAGGTCTCTGGGGCCAACGTCCTGACTTTC; cdr3_aa: CASSLEVSGANVLTF
d_call: TRBD2; j_call: TRBJ2-1; v_call: TRBV27; clone_size: NA; cdr3_nt: TGTGCCAGCGGCTGGGAGGCGGGAGGGCCGGTTGAGCAGTTCTTC; cdr3_aa: CASGWEAGGPVEQFF
d_call: NA; j_call: TRBJ1-5; v_call: TRBV15; clone_size: NA; cdr3_nt: TGTGCCACCAGCGGAGGCGGGGACGGAAATCAGCCCCAGCATTTT; cdr3_aa: CATSGGGDGNQPQHF
d_call: NA; j_call: TRBJ1-2; v_call: TRBV7-7; clone_size: NA; cdr3_nt: TGTGCTAGCAGCCCGCTGACGCCCACAGCCCCCTATGGCTACACCTTC; cdr3_aa: CASSPLTPTAPYGYTF
d_call: TRBD1; j_call: TRBJ1-2; v_call: TRBV3-1/TRBV3-2; clone_size: NA; cdr3_nt: TGTGCCAGCAGCCAAGAGGAGGGGGCCCTCTATGGCTACACCTTC; cdr3_aa: CASSQEEGALYGYTF
d_call: NA; j_call: TRBJ1-5; v_call: TRBV18; clone_size: once; cdr3_nt: TGTGCCAGCTCACCTCCGGGGGTGCAGGGTGAGCAGCCCCAGCATTTT; cdr3_aa: CASSPPGVQGEQPQHF
d_call: TRBD2; j_call: TRBJ2-7; v_call: TRBV28; clone_size: few; cdr3_nt: TGTGCCAGCAGATTCGGACTAGCGGTTTCCTACGAGCAGTACTTC; cdr3_aa: CASRFGLAVSYEQYF
d_call: NA; j_call: TRBJ1-2; v_call: TRBV10-3; clone_size: many; cdr3_nt: TGTGCCATCAGTGACCCCGAGTCGGCCCTTTGGGGCTACACCTTC; cdr3_aa: CAISDPESALWGYTF